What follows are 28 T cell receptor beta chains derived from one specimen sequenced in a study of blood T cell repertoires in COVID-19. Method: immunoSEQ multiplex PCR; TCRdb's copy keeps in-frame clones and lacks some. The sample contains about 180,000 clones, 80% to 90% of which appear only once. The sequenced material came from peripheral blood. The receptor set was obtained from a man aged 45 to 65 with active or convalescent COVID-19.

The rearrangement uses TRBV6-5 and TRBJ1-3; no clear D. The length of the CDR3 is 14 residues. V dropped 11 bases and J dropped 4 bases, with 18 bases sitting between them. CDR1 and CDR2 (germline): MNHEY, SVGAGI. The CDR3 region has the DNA TGTGCCGCCCGGCAGGCAGCAGCCGGAAACACCATATATTTT. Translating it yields CAARQAAAGNTIYF.

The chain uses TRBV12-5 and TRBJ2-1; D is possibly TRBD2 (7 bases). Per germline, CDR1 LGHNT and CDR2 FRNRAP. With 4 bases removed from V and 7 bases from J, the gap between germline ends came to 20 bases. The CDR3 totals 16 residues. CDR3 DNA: TGTGCTAGTGGTTCGAACAGAGGGGGGGCCGTTAATGAGCAGTTCTTC. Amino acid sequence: CASGSNRGGAVNEQFF. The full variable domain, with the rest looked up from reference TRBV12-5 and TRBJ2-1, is DARVTQTPRHKVTEMGQEVTMRCQPILGHNTVFWYRQTMMQGLELLAYFRNRAPLDDSGMPKDRFSAEMPDATLATLKIQPSEPRDSAVYFCASGSNRGGAVNEQFFGPGTRLTVL.

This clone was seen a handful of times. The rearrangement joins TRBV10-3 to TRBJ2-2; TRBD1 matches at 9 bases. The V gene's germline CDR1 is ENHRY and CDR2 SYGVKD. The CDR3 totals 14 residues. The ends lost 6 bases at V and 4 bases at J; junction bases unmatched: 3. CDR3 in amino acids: CAIRTGGITGELFF. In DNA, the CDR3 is TGTGCCATCAGGACAGGGGGGATCACCGGGGAGCTGTTTTTT.

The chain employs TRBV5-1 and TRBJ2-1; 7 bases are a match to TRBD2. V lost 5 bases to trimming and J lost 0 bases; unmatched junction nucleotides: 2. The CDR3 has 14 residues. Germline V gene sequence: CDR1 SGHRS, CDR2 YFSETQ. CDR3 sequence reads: CASRERDSYNEQFF. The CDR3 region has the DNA TGCGCCAGCAGGGAGCGGGACTCCTACAATGAGCAGTTCTTC.

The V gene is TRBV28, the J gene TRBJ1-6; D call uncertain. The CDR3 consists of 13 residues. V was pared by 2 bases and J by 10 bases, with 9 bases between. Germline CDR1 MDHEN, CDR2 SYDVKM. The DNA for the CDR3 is TGTGCCAGCAGTTTAAGCGGGAACTCACCCCTCCACTTT. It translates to CASSLSGNSPLHF.

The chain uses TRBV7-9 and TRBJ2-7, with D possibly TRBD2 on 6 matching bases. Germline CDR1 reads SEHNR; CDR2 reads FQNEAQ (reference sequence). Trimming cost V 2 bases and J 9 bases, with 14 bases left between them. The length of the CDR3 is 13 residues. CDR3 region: CASSLRAGIGQYF. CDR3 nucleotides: TGTGCCAGCAGCTTACGGGCGGGGATTGGGCAGTACTTC. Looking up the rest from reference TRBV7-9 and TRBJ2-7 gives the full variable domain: DTGVSQNPRHKITKRGQNVTFRCDPISEHNRLYWYRQTLGQGPEFLTYFQNEAQLEKSRLLSDRFSAERPKGSFSTLEIQRTEQGDSAMYLCASSLRAGIGQYFGPGTRLTVT.

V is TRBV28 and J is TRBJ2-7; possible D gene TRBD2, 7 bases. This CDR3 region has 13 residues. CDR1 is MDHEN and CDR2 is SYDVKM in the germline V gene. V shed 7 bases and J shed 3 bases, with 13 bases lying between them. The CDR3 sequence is CASKDGGLYEQYF. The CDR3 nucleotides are TGTGCCAGCAAGGACGGGGGGCTCTACGAGCAGTACTTC. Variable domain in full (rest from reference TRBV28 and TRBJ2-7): DVKVTQSSRYLVKRTGEKVFLECVQDMDHENMFWYRQDPGLGLRLIYFSYDVKMKEKGDIPEGYSVSREKKERFSLILESASTNQTSMYLCASKDGGLYEQYFGPGTRLTVT.

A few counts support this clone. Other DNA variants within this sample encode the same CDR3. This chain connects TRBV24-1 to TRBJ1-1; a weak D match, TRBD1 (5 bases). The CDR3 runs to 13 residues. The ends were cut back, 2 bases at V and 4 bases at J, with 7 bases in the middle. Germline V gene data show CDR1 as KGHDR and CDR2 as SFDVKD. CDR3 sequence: CATSDSGGTEAFF. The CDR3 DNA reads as TGTGCCACCAGTGATTCCGGGGGCACTGAAGCTTTCTTT.

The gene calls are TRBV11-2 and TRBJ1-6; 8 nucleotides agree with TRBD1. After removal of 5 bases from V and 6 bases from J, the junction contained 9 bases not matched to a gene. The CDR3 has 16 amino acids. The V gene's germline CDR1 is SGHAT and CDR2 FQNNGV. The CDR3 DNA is TGTGCCAGCAGCCGACGGGACAGGAATTTTAATTCACCCCTCCACTTT. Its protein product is CASSRRDRNFNSPLHF.

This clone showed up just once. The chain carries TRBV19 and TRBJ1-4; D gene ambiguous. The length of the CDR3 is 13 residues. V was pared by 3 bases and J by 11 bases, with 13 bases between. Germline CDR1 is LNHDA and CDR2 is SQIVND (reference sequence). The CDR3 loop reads CASSIALVEKLFF. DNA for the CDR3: TGTGCCAGTAGTATTGCCCTTGTCGAGAAACTGTTTTTT.

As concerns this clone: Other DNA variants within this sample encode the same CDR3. The DNA of the CDR3 is TGTGCCAGCAGTCAAACAGGGGGCTATGGCTACACCTTC. Its protein is CASSQTGGYGYTF. The chain employs TRBV6-5 and TRBJ1-2; the match to TRBD1 covers 8 bases. With 5 bases clipped from V and 4 bases from J, the junction kept 3 bases outside the gene matches. Germline V CDR1 and CDR2: MNHEY, SVGAGI. The CDR3 is 13 amino acids.

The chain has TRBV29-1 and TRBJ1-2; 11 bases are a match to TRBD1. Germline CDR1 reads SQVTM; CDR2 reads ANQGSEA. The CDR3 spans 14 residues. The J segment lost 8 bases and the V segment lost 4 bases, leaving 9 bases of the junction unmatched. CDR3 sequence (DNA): TGCAGCGTTGTTCAGGGACAGGGGGATTTAGGCTACACCTTC. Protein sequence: CSVVQGQGDLGYTF.

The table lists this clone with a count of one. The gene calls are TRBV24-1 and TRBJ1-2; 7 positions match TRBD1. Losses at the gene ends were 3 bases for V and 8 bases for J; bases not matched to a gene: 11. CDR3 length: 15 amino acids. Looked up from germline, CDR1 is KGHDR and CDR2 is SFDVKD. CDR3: CATSDTGQEVWGYTF. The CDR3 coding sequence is TGTGCCACCAGTGATACAGGACAGGAGGTTTGGGGCTACACCTTC.

The CDR3 reads CASRTDGGTEAFF. The CDR3 region has the DNA TGCGCCAGCAGGACGGACGGGGGCACTGAAGCTTTCTTT. V and J are TRBV5-1 and TRBJ1-1; D may be TRBD1 (5 bases). Trimming pared 5 bases from V and 4 bases from J, leaving 12 bases between. This CDR3 has 13 amino acids. In germline, CDR1 is SGHRS, CDR2 YFSETQ. Combining the CDR3 with reference TRBV5-1 and TRBJ1-1 gives the whole variable domain KAGVTQTPRYLIKTRGQQVTLSCSPISGHRSVSWYQQTPGQGLQFLFEYFSETQRNKGNFPGRFSGRQFSNSRSEMNVSTLELGDSALYLCASRTDGGTEAFFGQGTRLTVV.

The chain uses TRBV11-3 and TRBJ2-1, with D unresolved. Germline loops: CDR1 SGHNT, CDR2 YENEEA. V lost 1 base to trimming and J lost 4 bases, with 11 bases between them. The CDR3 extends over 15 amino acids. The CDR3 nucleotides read TGTGCCAGCAGCTTAGGAGGATCCGAGTACAATGAGCAGTTCTTC. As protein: CASSLGGSEYNEQFF.

CDR3 DNA: TGTGCCAGCAGCGCGAGACAGGGGAGTCAGTACGAGCAGTACTTC. This translates into CASSARQGSQYEQYF. The chain employs TRBV7-9 and TRBJ2-7, with 8 bases aligning to TRBD1. Germline V gene data show CDR1 as SEHNR and CDR2 as FQNEAQ (reference sequence). With V trimmed by 5 bases and J by 4 bases, 10 bases remained unmatched. The CDR3 contains 15 residues.

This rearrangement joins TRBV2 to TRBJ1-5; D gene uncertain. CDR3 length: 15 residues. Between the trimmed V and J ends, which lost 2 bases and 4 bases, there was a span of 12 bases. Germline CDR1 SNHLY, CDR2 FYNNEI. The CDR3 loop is CASSETRSSNQPQHF. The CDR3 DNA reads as TGTGCCAGCAGTGAAACCCGCTCTAGTAATCAGCCCCAGCATTTT.

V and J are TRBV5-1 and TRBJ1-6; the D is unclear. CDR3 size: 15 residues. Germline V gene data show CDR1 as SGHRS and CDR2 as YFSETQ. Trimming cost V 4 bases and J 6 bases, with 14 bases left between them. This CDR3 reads CASSGIEGGNSPLHF. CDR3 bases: TGCGCCAGCAGCGGTATAGAGGGTGGTAATTCACCCCTCCACTTT.

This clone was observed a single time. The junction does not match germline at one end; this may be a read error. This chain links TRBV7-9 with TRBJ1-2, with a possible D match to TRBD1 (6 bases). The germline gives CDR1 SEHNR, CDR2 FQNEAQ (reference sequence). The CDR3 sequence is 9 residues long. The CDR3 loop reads CASSLVGQF. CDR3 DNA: TGTGCCAGCAGCTTAGTCGGACAGTTC.

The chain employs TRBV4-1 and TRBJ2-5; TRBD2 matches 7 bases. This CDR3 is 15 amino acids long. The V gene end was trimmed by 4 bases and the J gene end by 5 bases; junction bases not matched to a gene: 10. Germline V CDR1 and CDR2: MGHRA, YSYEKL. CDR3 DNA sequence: TGCGCCAGCAGCCCGGTCACCCTGCGGGGGGAGACCCAGTACTTC. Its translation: CASSPVTLRGETQYF.

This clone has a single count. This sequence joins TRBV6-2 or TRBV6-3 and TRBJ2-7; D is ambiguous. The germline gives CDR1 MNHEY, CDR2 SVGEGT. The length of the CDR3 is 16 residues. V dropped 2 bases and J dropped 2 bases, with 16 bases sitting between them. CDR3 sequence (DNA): TGTGCCAGCAGTTACCCCCGTGGCAGTCTGCCCTACGAGCAGTACTTC. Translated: CASSYPRGSLPYEQYF.

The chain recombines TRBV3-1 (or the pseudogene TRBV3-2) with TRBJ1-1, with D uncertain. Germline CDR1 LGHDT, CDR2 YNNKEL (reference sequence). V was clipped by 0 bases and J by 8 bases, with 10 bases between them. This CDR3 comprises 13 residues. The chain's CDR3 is CASSQDISPEAFF. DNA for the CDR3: TGTGCCAGCAGCCAAGATATTAGTCCCGAAGCTTTCTTT.

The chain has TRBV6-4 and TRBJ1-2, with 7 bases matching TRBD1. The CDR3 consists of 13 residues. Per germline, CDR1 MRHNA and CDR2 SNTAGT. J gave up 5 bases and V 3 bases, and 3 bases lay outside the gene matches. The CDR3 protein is CASSEGRGYGYTF. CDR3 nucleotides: TGTGCCAGCAGTGAGGGCAGGGGGTATGGCTACACCTTC.

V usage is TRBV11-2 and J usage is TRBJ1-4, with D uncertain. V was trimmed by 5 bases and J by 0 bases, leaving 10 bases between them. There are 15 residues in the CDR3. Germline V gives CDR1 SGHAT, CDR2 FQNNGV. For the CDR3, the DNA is TGTGCCAGCAGCCTTACAGATGCAACTAATGAAAAACTGTTTTTT. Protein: CASSLTDATNEKLFF.

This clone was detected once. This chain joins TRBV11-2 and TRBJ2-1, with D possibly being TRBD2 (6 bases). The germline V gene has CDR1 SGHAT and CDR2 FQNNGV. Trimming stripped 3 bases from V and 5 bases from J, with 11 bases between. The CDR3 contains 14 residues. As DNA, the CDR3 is TGTGCCAGCAGCTTTTTGCGGACTAACAATGAGCAGTTCTTC. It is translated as CASSFLRTNNEQFF.

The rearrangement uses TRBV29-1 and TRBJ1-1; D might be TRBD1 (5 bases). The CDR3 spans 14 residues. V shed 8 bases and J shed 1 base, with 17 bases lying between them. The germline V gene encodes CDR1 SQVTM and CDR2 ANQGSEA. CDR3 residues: CSSLMGGPNTEAFF. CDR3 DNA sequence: TGCAGCTCCTTGATGGGGGGACCGAACACTGAAGCTTTCTTT.

The DNA for the CDR3 is TGTGCCACCAGTGATTTAGACTACGGCACAGATACGCAGTATTTT. This gives the protein CATSDLDYGTDTQYF. This chain connects TRBV24-1 to TRBJ2-3; a possible D gene is TRBD2 (5 bases). The CDR3 sequence is 15 residues long. Trimming took off 1 base at V and 1 base at J, with 8 bases between the two ends. Per germline, CDR1 KGHDR and CDR2 SFDVKD.

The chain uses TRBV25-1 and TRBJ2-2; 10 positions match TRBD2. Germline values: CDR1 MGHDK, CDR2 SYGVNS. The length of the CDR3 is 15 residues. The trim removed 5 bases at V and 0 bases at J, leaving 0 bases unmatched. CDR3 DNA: TGTGCCAGCAGTAGCGGGGGGGCGAACACCGGGGAGCTGTTTTTT. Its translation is CASSSGGANTGELFF.